The clone carrying this T cell receptor beta chain was seen many times. Antigen specificity is unknown. This sample was included in a study of early T cells in non-severe SARS-CoV-2 infection. The study's findings and limits: Private and CD4 specificities were missed by VDJdb matching, which favored anti-spike CD8 responses.

Unique molecular identifier tags were affixed to discrete cDNA molecules. TCRdb re-derived calls from the 5' RACE reads in MiXCR, one entry per CDR3 protein. The sample contains around 20,000 distinct CDR3 sequences, 3.5% to 4.5% of which appear only once. Germline-derived CDR1 and CDR2 are KGHSH and LQKENI. Trimming shortened V by 3 bases and J by 5 bases, and 8 bases separated the two germline ends. The CDR3 is made up of 13 amino acids. The sequenced material came from whole blood. J is TRBJ1-5 and V is TRBV18; D ambiguous. The source is an adult who was a healthcare worker with PCR-confirmed SARS-CoV-2 infection or an uninfected control (not recorded which). The CDR3 region has the DNA TGTGCCAGCTCACCTGCAGGCGATCAGCCCCAGCATTTT. This codes for CASSPAGDQPQHF.